Listed below are T cell receptor beta chains from one sample, sequenced in a study of blood T cell repertoires in COVID-19. Here immunoSEQ multiplex PCR was the method, and the copy in TCRdb shows in-frame clones only, minus some. The table shows under 100,000 clones, with about 83% occurring only once. Source material: peripheral blood. These receptors all stem from a woman between 55 and 75 years old with acute or convalescent COVID-19. The CDR3 runs from the conserved cysteine through the conserved F or W. D genes are given only for firm matches. A row's size may be missing; if present it is once, few, many or a size class.

d_call j_call clone_size v_call cdr3_nt cdr3_aa
TRBD2 TRBJ2-3 . TRBV9 TGTGCCAGCAGCCCCAGCACTCCGGGACTAGCGGGGGGGAGAAGGACAGATACGCAGTATTTT CASSPSTPGLAGGRRTDTQYF
. TRBJ2-7 . TRBV29-1 TGCAGCGTTGAAGATCTAGCAGACGAGCAGTACTTC CSVEDLADEQYF
TRBD1 TRBJ1-1 . TRBV4-1 TGCGCCAGCAGCCAAGCATACAGGGGACGGACTGAAGCTTTCTTT CASSQAYRGRTEAFF
. TRBJ1-2 . TRBV2 TGTGCCAGCAGTGACGCCCAAGGGAGCTATGGCTACACCTTC CASSDAQGSYGYTF
. TRBJ2-1 . TRBV7-2 TGTGCCAGCAGCTTAGGCAGTACTAGCTACAATGAGCAGTTCTTC CASSLGSTSYNEQFF
TRBD1 TRBJ1-3 . TRBV7-2 TGTGCCAGTGGGACAGGTGTTGGAAACACCATATATTTT CASGTGVGNTIYF
. TRBJ1-5 once TRBV7-2 TGTGCCAGCAGCTTGAGGGGGAATCAGCCCCAGCATTTT CASSLRGNQPQHF
TRBD1 TRBJ1-1 once TRBV11-3 TGTGCCAGCAGCAGACTGACCGGGACAGGGGGCACTGAAGCTTTCTTT CASSRLTGTGGTEAFF
. TRBJ1-1 . TRBV18 TGTGCCAGCTCACCAGACAGGCCCTCCGAAGCTTTCTTT CASSPDRPSEAFF
. TRBJ1-2 . TRBV3-1/TRBV3-2 TGTGCCAGCAGCCAACCCAATACCGGTTATGGCTACACCTTC CASSQPNTGYGYTF
TRBD1 TRBJ1-3 . TRBV5-1 TGCGCCAGCAGCCCTGGGACAGGAGGAGACACCATATATTTT CASSPGTGGDTIYF
TRBD1 TRBJ1-2 . TRBV6-5 TGTGCCAGCAGTTACGGCGGACAGGGGCAAGAAGGCTACACCTTC CASSYGGQGQEGYTF
TRBD1 TRBJ2-7 . TRBV5-1 TGCGCCAGCAGCTGGCTAACAGGGGCCTACGAGCAGTACTTC CASSWLTGAYEQYF
TRBD2 TRBJ2-7 . TRBV27 TGTGCCAGCAGTGGAGGGACTAGCGGGACCTACGAGCAGTACTTC CASSGGTSGTYEQYF
. TRBJ1-6 . TRBV11-3 TGTGCCAGCAGCTTTATGACGGGACAAAGCTCCTATAATTCACCCCTCCACTTT CASSFMTGQSSYNSPLHF
. TRBJ2-1 . TRBV5-1 TGCGCCAGCAGCTCCTCAGGGGGGCTACCGGTCGAGCAGTTCTTC CASSSSGGLPVEQFF
. TRBJ1-6 few TRBV9 TGTGCCAGCAGCCCCTGGGCCGGGGAGTACAATTCACCCCTCCACTTT CASSPWAGEYNSPLHF